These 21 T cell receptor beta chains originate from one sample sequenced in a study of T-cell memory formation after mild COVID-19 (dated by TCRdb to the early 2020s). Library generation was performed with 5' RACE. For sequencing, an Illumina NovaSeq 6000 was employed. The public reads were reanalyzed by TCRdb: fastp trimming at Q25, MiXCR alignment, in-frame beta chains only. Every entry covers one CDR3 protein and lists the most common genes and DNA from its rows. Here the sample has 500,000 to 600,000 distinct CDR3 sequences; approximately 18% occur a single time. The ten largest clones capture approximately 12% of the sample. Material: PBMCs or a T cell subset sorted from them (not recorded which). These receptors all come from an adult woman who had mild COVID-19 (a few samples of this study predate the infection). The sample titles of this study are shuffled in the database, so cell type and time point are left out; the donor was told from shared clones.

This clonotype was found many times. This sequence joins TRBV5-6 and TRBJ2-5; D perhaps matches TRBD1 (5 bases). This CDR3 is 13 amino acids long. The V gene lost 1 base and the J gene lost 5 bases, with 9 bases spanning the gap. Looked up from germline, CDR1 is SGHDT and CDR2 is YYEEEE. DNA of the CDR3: TGTGCCAGCAGCTTGACATCAGGGGAGACCCAGTACTTC. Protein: CASSLTSGETQYF.

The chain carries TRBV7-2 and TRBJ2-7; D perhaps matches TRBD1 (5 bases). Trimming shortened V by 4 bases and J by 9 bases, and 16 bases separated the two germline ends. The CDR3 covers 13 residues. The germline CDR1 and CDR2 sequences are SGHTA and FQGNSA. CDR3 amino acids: CASSSNQWGGQYF. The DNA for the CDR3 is TGTGCCAGCAGCTCTAACCAGTGGGGCGGGCAGTACTTC. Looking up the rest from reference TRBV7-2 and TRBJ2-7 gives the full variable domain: GAGVSQSPSNKVTEKGKDVELRCDPISGHTALYWYRQSLGQGLEFLIYFQGNSAPDKSGLPSDRFSAERTGGSVSTLTIQRTQQEDSAVYLCASSSNQWGGQYFGPGTRLTVT.

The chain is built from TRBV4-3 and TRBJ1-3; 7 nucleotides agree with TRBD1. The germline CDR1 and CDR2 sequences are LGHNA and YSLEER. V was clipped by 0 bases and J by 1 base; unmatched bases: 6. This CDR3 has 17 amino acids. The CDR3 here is CASSQDPGTASGNTIYF. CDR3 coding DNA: TGCGCCAGCAGCCAAGACCCCGGGACAGCGTCTGGAAACACCATATATTTT.

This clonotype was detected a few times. CDR3 bases: TGCAGCGTTGAGGGGACAGTTGCATATGGCTACACCTTC. This gives the protein CSVEGTVAYGYTF. J is TRBJ1-2 and V is TRBV29-1, with 7 bases that match TRBD1. The CDR3 loop spans 13 amino acids. Trimming at V came to 3 bases and at J to 5 bases, leaving 6 bases not matched to a gene. Germline CDR1 is SQVTM and CDR2 is ANQGSEA.

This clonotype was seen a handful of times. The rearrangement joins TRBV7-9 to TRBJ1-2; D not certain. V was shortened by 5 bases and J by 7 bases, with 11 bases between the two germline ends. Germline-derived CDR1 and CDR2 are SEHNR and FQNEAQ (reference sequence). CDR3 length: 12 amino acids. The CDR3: CASSAPPGGYTF. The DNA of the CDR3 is TGTGCCAGCAGCGCCCCCCCTGGTGGCTACACCTTC.

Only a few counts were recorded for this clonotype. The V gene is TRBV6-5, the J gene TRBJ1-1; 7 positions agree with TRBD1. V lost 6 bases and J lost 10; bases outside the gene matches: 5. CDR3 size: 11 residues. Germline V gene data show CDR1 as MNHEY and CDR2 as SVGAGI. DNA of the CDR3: TGTGCCAGCAGCCAGGGGGGGGCAGCTTTCTTT. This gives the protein CASSQGGAAFF.

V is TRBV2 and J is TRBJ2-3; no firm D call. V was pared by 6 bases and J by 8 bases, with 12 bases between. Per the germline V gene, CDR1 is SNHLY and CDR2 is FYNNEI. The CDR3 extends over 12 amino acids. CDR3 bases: TGTGCCAGCAGCCCAGTAATAGGTACGCAGTATTTT. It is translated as CASSPVIGTQYF.

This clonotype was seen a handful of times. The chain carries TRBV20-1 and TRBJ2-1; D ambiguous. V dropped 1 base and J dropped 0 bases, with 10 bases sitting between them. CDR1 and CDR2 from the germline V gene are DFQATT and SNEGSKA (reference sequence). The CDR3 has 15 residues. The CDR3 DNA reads TGCAGTGCTAGAGTGGTATGGAGCTCCTACAATGAGCAGTTCTTC. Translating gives CSARVVWSSYNEQFF.

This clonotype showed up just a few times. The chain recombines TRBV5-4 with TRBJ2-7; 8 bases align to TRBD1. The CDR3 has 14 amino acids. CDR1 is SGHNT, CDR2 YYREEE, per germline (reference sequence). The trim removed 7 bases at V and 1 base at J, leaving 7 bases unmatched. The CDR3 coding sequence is TGTGCCAGCCAGATGGACAGGGCTTCCTACGAGCAGTACTTC. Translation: CASQMDRASYEQYF.

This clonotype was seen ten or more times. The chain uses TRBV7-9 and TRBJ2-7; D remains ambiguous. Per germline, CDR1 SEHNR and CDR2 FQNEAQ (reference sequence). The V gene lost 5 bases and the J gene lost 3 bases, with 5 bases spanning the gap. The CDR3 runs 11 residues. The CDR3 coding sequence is TGTGCCAGCAGCCCCCTCTACGAGCAGTACTTC. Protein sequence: CASSPLYEQYF.

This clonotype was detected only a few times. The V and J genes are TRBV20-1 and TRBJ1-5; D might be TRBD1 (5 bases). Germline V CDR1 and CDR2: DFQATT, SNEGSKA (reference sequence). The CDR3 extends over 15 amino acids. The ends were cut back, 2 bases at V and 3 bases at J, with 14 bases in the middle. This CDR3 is CSARTNRDPNQPQHF. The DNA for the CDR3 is TGCAGTGCTAGAACGAACCGGGACCCCAATCAGCCCCAGCATTTT.

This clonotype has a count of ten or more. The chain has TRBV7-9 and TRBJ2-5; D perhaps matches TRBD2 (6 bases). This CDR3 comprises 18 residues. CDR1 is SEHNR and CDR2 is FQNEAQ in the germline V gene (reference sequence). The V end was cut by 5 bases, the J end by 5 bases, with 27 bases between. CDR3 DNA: TGTGCCAGCAGCAGCACTGATCTTCCCTTCTCCGCGGGGGAGACCCAGTACTTC. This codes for CASSSTDLPFSAGETQYF.

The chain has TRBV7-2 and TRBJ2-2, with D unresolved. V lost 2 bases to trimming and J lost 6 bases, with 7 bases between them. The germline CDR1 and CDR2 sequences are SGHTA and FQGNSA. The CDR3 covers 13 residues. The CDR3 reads CASSLHRSGELFF. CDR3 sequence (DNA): TGTGCCAGCAGCTTACATAGATCCGGGGAGCTGTTTTTT.

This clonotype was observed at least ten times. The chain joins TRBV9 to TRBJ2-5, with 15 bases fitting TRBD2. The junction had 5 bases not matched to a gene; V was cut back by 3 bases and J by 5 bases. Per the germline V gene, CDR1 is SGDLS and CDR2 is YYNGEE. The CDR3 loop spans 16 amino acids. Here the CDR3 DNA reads TGTGCCAGCAGCGGGACTAGCGGGGGGGCCGTTGAGACCCAGTACTTC. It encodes CASSGTSGGAVETQYF.

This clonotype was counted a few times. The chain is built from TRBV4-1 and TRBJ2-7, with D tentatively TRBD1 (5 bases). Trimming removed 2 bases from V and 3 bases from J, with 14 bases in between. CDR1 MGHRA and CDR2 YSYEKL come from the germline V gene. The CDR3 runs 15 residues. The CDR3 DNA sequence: TGCGCCAGCAGCCAACCTGGGAAGGGGCGCTACGAGCAGTACTTC. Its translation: CASSQPGKGRYEQYF.

Here the CDR3 DNA reads TGTGCCTGGAGTCTGGGTCTAACGCGGCTCGAGGAAAAACTGTTTTTT. It specifies CAWSLGLTRLEEKLFF. The chain recombines TRBV30 with TRBJ1-4; D uncertain. V was trimmed by 2 bases and J by 8 bases, leaving 21 bases between them. CDR1 and CDR2 (germline): GTSNPN, SVGIG (reference sequence). CDR3 size: 16 residues.

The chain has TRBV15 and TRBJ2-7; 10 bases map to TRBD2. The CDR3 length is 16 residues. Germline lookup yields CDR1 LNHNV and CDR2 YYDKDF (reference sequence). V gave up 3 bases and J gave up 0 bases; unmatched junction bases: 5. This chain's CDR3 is CATSRETSGASYEQYF. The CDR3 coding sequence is TGTGCCACCAGCAGGGAAACTAGCGGGGCCTCCTACGAGCAGTACTTC.

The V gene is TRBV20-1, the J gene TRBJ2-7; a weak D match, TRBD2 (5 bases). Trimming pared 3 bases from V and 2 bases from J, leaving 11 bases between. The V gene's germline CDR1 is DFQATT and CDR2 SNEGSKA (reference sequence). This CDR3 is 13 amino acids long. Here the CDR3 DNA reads TGCAGTGCTAGGGATAGCGAAACCTACGAGCAGTACTTC. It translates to CSARDSETYEQYF.

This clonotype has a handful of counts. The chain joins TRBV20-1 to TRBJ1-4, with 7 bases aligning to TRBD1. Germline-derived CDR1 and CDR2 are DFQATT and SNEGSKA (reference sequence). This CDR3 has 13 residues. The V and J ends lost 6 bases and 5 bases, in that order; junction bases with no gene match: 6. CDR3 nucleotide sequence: TGCAGTGCGAGGGGGCTGGAAAATGAAAAACTGTTTTTT. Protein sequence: CSARGLENEKLFF.

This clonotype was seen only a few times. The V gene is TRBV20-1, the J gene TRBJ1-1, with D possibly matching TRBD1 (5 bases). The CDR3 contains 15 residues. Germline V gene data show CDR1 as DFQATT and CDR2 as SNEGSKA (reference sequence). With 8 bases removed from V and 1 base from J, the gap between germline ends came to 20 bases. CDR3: CSSRDGGRGNTEAFF. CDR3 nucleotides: TGCAGTAGCCGGGACGGCGGCCGGGGGAACACTGAAGCTTTCTTT.

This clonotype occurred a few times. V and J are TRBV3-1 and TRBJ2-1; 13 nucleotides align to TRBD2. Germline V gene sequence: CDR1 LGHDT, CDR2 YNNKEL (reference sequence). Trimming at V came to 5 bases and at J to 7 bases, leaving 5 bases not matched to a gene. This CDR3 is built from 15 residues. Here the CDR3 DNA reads TGTGCCAGCAGCTCCCCACTAGCGGGGGGGAATGAGCAGTTCTTC. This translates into CASSSPLAGGNEQFF.